This T cell receptor (beta chain) is drawn from a study of control samples from healthy donors and cancer patients. Libraries were prepared by immunoSEQ multiplex PCR; TCRdb keeps only in-frame clonotypes and omits some of them. The profile shows some 150,000 clones, approximately 91% of them singletons. The CDR3 spans 17 residues. V was shortened by 1 base and J by 0 bases, with 14 bases between the two germline ends. Germline CDR1 and CDR2: SGHTA and FQGTGA. The sequence was collected from a man aged 30 to 39 in good health. The chain combines TRBV7-3 with TRBJ2-3; D not certain. Sequences were obtained from blood. Written as DNA, the CDR3 is TGTGCCAGCAGCTTAAGGTTTGGGTTTAATAGCACAGATACGCAGTATTTT. Translation: CASSLRFGFNSTDTQYF.